Listed below are T cell receptor beta chains from one sample, sequenced in a study of T cells after yellow fever vaccination. TCRdb ran MiXCR on the 5' RACE reads and lists one entry per CDR3 protein. The sample has a few hundred thousand distinct CDR3 sequences, 3.6% seen once; the top ten hold around a quarter. The sample consisted of PBMCs, taken on the day of the yellow fever booster vaccination. These receptors all stem from a young man who received the YFV17D yellow fever vaccine. CDR3s include the opening cysteine and the closing phenylalanine or tryptophan. The D gene is left open where the match is weak. For some rows the clone size is stated as once, few or many, or as a class when expanded; others skip it.

J: TRBJ2-1; V: TRBV7-2; D: TRBD2; size: NA; CDR3: CASSSGLAGASYNEQFF; DNA: TGTGCCAGCAGCTCGGGACTAGCGGGGGCTTCCTACAATGAGCAGTTCTTC
J: TRBJ2-5; V: TRBV20-1; D: NA; size: few; CDR3: CSATSLAETQYF; DNA: TGCAGTGCTACTAGTTTGGCGGAGACCCAGTACTTC
J: TRBJ2-5; V: TRBV6-5; D: NA; size: NA; CDR3: CASSARVASAEETQYF; DNA: TGTGCCAGCAGCGCGCGGGTGGCTAGCGCCGAAGAGACCCAGTACTTC
J: TRBJ2-3; V: TRBV14; D: TRBD2; size: NA; CDR3: CASSHLRGGRTDTQYF; DNA: TGTGCCAGCAGCCATCTGCGGGGGGGCAGAACAGATACGCAGTATTTT
J: TRBJ2-1; V: TRBV4-2; D: TRBD1; size: NA; CDR3: CASSETGDEQFF; DNA: TGTGCCAGCAGCGAAACAGGGGACGAGCAGTTCTTC
J: TRBJ1-2; V: TRBV2; D: NA; size: few; CDR3: CASSENRENGYTF; DNA: TGTGCCAGCAGTGAAAACAGGGAAAACGGCTACACCTTC
J: TRBJ2-7; V: TRBV6-5; D: TRBD1; size: few; CDR3: CASSRDRGETEQYF; DNA: TGTGCCAGCAGCAGGGACAGGGGCGAAACCGAGCAGTACTTC
J: TRBJ2-3; V: TRBV6-2/TRBV6-3; D: NA; size: NA; CDR3: CAVTRDGSQGTQYF; DNA: TGTGCCGTCACTAGGGACGGTTCACAGGGTACGCAGTATTTT
J: TRBJ2-2; V: TRBV15; D: NA; size: many; CDR3: CATSSSVLLGRSELFF; DNA: TGTGCCACCAGCAGTTCCGTTTTATTAGGGCGGTCGGAGCTGTTTTTT
J: TRBJ1-1; V: TRBV18; D: NA; size: NA; CDR3: CASSQIHSAGKETEAFF; DNA: TGTGCCAGCTCACAAATACATTCGGCAGGGAAAGAAACTGAAGCTTTCTTT
J: TRBJ1-1; V: TRBV27; D: NA; size: many; CDR3: CASMVVGSEAFF; DNA: TGTGCCAGCATGGTGGTCGGAAGTGAAGCTTTCTTT
J: TRBJ2-1; V: TRBV5-4; D: NA; size: NA; CDR3: CASSSPGPGPQFF; DNA: TGTGCCAGCAGTTCCCCGGGCCCCGGCCCCCAGTTCTTC
J: TRBJ1-2; V: TRBV7-9; D: NA; size: many; CDR3: CASSLGTTNYGYTF; DNA: TGTGCCAGCAGCTTAGGGACAACTAACTATGGCTACACCTTC
J: TRBJ2-5; V: TRBV5-1; D: NA; size: many; CDR3: CASSFWGGNQETQYF; DNA: TGCGCCAGCAGCTTTTGGGGGGGCAACCAAGAGACCCAGTACTTC
J: TRBJ1-2; V: TRBV4-3; D: NA; size: NA; CDR3: CASSQDIGDYGYTF; DNA: TGCGCCAGCAGCCAAGATATAGGGGACTATGGCTACACCTTC
J: TRBJ2-5; V: TRBV5-4; D: NA; size: NA; CDR3: CASTTAYSETQYF; DNA: TGTGCCAGCACCACGGCCTACTCGGAGACCCAGTACTTC
J: TRBJ1-5; V: TRBV18; D: NA; size: many; CDR3: CASSPSHENQPQHF; DNA: TGTGCCAGCTCACCAAGCCATGAGAATCAGCCCCAGCATTTT
J: TRBJ2-1; V: TRBV5-6; D: NA; size: many; CDR3: CASSFPGGFASPYNEQFF; DNA: TGTGCCAGCAGCTTTCCAGGAGGCTTCGCCTCCCCCTACAATGAGCAGTTCTTC
J: TRBJ1-1; V: TRBV5-1; D: TRBD1; size: few; CDR3: CASSLGGDLTEAFF; DNA: TGCGCCAGCAGCTTAGGGGGCGACCTCACTGAAGCTTTCTTT
J: TRBJ2-3; V: TRBV5-1; D: TRBD2; size: many; CDR3: CASSRAWTSGGRTDTQYF; DNA: TGCGCCAGCAGTCGGGCCTGGACTAGCGGGGGGAGGACAGATACGCAGTATTTT
J: TRBJ2-3; V: TRBV20-1; D: TRBD2; size: NA; CDR3: CSARDGGLAGTTDTQYF; DNA: TGCAGTGCTAGAGATGGGGGACTAGCGGGGACCACAGATACGCAGTATTTT
J: TRBJ2-4; V: TRBV6-2/TRBV6-3; D: NA; size: many; CDR3: CASSSSPPGVGNIQYF; DNA: TGTGCCAGCAGTTCCTCGCCGCCGGGGGTGGGAAACATTCAGTACTTC
J: TRBJ1-2; V: TRBV7-9; D: NA; size: NA; CDR3: CASSLYAGVEGYTF; DNA: TGTGCCAGCAGCTTATACGCCGGGGTGGAAGGCTACACCTTC
J: TRBJ1-1; V: TRBV6-2/TRBV6-3; D: NA; size: NA; CDR3: CASREGGEAFF; DNA: TGTGCCAGCCGGGAGGGAGGGGAAGCTTTCTTT
J: TRBJ1-5; V: TRBV6-1; D: NA; size: few; CDR3: CASSGYRGLYSNQPQHF; DNA: TGTGCCAGCAGTGGTTATCGGGGCCTGTATAGCAATCAGCCCCAGCATTTT
J: TRBJ2-5; V: TRBV30; D: NA; size: once; CDR3: CAWRSLLIQETQYF; DNA: TGTGCCTGGAGGTCTTTGCTGATCCAAGAGACCCAGTACTTC
J: TRBJ2-1; V: TRBV12-3/TRBV12-4; D: NA; size: NA; CDR3: CASSFIGAQGGRDEQFF; DNA: TGTGCCAGCAGTTTTATAGGGGCGCAGGGGGGGCGTGATGAGCAGTTCTTC
J: TRBJ1-1; V: TRBV6-5; D: NA; size: many; CDR3: CASSYNPALYTEAFF; DNA: TGTGCCAGCAGTTACAACCCAGCCCTGTACACTGAAGCTTTCTTT
J: TRBJ1-2; V: TRBV27; D: TRBD1; size: many; CDR3: CASSSALTGLLGYTF; DNA: TGTGCCAGCAGTTCAGCCTTGACAGGGCTTTTAGGCTACACCTTC
J: TRBJ2-7; V: TRBV5-6; D: TRBD1; size: NA; CDR3: CASSLDDPRTGSYYEQYF; DNA: TGTGCCAGCAGCTTGGATGATCCCCGGACAGGGTCATACTACGAGCAGTACTTC
J: TRBJ1-1; V: TRBV11-1; D: NA; size: NA; CDR3: CASSSSWGSGTEAFF; DNA: TGTGCCAGCAGCTCTAGTTGGGGTTCGGGAACTGAAGCTTTCTTT
J: TRBJ2-3; V: TRBV7-8; D: NA; size: many; CDR3: CASSLFGTDTQYF; DNA: TGTGCCAGCAGCTTATTTGGCACAGATACGCAGTATTTT
J: TRBJ1-3; V: TRBV10-3; D: NA; size: few; CDR3: CAISESPVGVGNTIYF; DNA: TGTGCCATCAGTGAGTCACCCGTGGGAGTTGGAAACACCATATATTTT
J: TRBJ2-1; V: TRBV7-9; D: NA; size: many; CDR3: CASSLVAIRDNEQFF; DNA: TGTGCCAGCAGCTTAGTGGCGATTAGGGACAATGAGCAGTTCTTC
J: TRBJ1-2; V: TRBV5-4; D: TRBD1; size: many; CDR3: CASSLVTGRNYGYTF; DNA: TGTGCCAGCAGCTTGGTGACAGGGAGGAACTATGGCTACACCTTC
J: TRBJ1-5; V: TRBV4-3; D: NA; size: few; CDR3: CASSQDPGNQPQHF; DNA: TGCGCCAGCAGCCAAGATCCCGGCAATCAGCCCCAGCATTTT
J: TRBJ1-2; V: TRBV9; D: NA; size: few; CDR3: CASSLGSGSFYGYTF; DNA: TGTGCCAGCAGCCTCGGGTCAGGGTCGTTCTATGGCTACACCTTC
J: TRBJ2-3; V: TRBV5-1; D: TRBD2; size: NA; CDR3: CASSPGVGGGTDTQYF; DNA: TGCGCCAGCAGCCCGGGGGTCGGGGGGGGCACAGATACGCAGTATTTT
J: TRBJ2-5; V: TRBV24-1; D: TRBD1; size: few; CDR3: CATSDPGGIETQYF; DNA: TGTGCCACCAGTGATCCAGGGGGCATTGAGACCCAGTACTTC
J: TRBJ2-3; V: TRBV29-1; D: TRBD2; size: NA; CDR3: CSVRTSGFQDTQYF; DNA: TGCAGCGTTAGGACTAGCGGGTTTCAAGATACGCAGTATTTT
J: TRBJ2-7; V: TRBV20-1; D: NA; size: few; CDR3: CSARPTSSYEQYF; DNA: TGCAGTGCTAGACCTACAAGCTCCTACGAGCAGTACTTC
J: TRBJ2-1; V: TRBV7-9; D: TRBD1; size: many; CDR3: CASSLGIRQGFYNEQFF; DNA: TGTGCCAGCAGCTTAGGCATCAGACAGGGGTTCTACAATGAGCAGTTCTTC
J: TRBJ2-3; V: TRBV3-1; D: TRBD2; size: many; CDR3: CASSPRGRGAADTQYF; DNA: TGTGCCAGCAGCCCACGGGGGCGGGGGGCCGCAGATACGCAGTATTTT
J: TRBJ2-4; V: TRBV20-1; D: NA; size: many; CDR3: CSAREGSKNQYF; DNA: TGCAGTGCTAGAGAAGGTAGTAAGAATCAGTACTTC